The 19 T cell receptor beta chains below were found in one sample sequenced in a study of PD-1 blockade in classical Hodgkin lymphoma. As to time point: cycle 4 day 1 (C4D1), after 6 weeks of nivolumab. Each and every patient relapsed after autologous stem cell transplantation, and patients got differing brentuximab vedotin exposure. TCRdb's copy holds only in-frame clones and misses some; the assay was immunoSEQ multiplex PCR. The data contain some 53,000 clones, roughly 86% of them singletons. Sequenced material: peripheral blood mononuclear cells (PBMCs), taken before the fourth cycle of nivolumab. The receptors were gathered from a human donor with classical Hodgkin lymphoma.

The genes are TRBV28 and TRBJ2-5; 9 bases fit TRBD2. Germline trimming cut 5 bases from V and 0 bases from J; bases unmatched to any gene: 10. From germline, CDR1 is MDHEN and CDR2 SYDVKM. The CDR3 runs to 17 residues. The CDR3 bases are TGTGCCAGCAGTCTCCCTTTGGCGGGAGGGTACCAAGAGACCCAGTACTTC. This gives the protein CASSLPLAGGYQETQYF.

The chain links TRBV7-9 to TRBJ2-1; D is perhaps TRBD1 or TRBD2 (6 bases each). The CDR3 sequence is 14 residues long. CDR1 and CDR2 from the germline V gene are SEHNR and FQNEAQ (reference sequence). V gave up 1 base and J gave up 5 bases, with 9 bases separating them. CDR3 loop: CASSLGGANNEQFF. The CDR3 DNA reads TGTGCCAGCAGCTTAGGGGGGGCCAACAATGAGCAGTTCTTC. Combining the CDR3 with reference TRBV7-9 and TRBJ2-1 gives the whole variable domain DTGVSQNPRHKITKRGQNVTFRCDPISEHNRLYWYRQTLGQGPEFLTYFQNEAQLEKSRLLSDRFSAERPKGSFSTLEIQRTEQGDSAMYLCASSLGGANNEQFFGPGTRLTVL.

V and J are TRBV7-2 and TRBJ1-2; the D gene is possibly TRBD1 (5 bases). Trimming cost V 5 bases and J 6 bases, with 13 bases left between them. CDR1 is SGHTA, CDR2 FQGNSA, per germline. The CDR3 runs to 13 residues. CDR3 region: CASSPWAGDGYTF. Written as DNA, the CDR3 is TGTGCCAGCAGCCCGTGGGCGGGGGATGGCTACACCTTC.

This clone was recorded a few times. DNA for the CDR3: TGTGCCAGCAGCTTGGCAGGGGGTTATTCCTATGAGCAGTTCTTC. Its translation is CASSLAGGYSYEQFF. The chain employs TRBV5-6 and TRBJ2-1; TRBD1 matches 7 bases. The CDR3 has 15 amino acids. V was pared by 0 bases and J by 8 bases, with 8 bases of the junction left unmatched. CDR1 and CDR2 from the germline V gene are SGHDT and YYEEEE.

V is TRBV5-1 and J is TRBJ2-7, with 7 bases lining up with TRBD2. The germline CDR1 and CDR2 sequences are SGHRS and YFSETQ. After removal of 7 bases from V and 0 bases from J, the junction contained 7 bases not matched to a gene. The length of the CDR3 is 14 residues. The CDR3 loop is CASPGGYSSYEQYF. The CDR3 coding sequence is TGCGCCAGCCCGGGAGGCTACAGCTCCTACGAGCAGTACTTC.

The J gene is TRBJ1-1, the V gene TRBV6-1, with a weak D call TRBD1 (5 bases). Trimming took off 6 bases at V and 1 base at J, with 12 bases between the two ends. Per the germline V gene, CDR1 is MNHNS and CDR2 is SASEGT. The CDR3 runs to 14 residues. The CDR3 DNA sequence: TGTGCCAGCAGCGCTATGACAGAGAACACTGAAGCTTTCTTT. Encoded protein: CASSAMTENTEAFF.

This clone was found a few times. The V call is TRBV6-6, the J call TRBJ2-7; D perhaps matches TRBD1 (6 bases). V was pared by 6 bases and J by 2 bases, with 11 bases between. CDR1 MNHNY and CDR2 SVGAGI come from the germline V gene (reference sequence). The length of the CDR3 is 13 residues. As DNA, the CDR3 is TGTGCCAGCAGACTACAGGGACCCTACGAGCAGTACTTC. It is translated as CASRLQGPYEQYF.

The genes are TRBV10-2 and TRBJ2-7, with 12 bases aligning to TRBD1. CDR1 WSHSY and CDR2 SAAADI come from the germline V gene. The CDR3 is made up of 17 amino acids. J gave up 4 bases and V 6 bases, and 13 bases lay outside the gene matches. The CDR3 DNA reads TGCGCCAGCAGGACCGGGACAGGGGGCTCCTCCACTTACGAGCAGTACTTC. This gives the protein CASRTGTGGSSTYEQYF.

The chain has TRBV27 and TRBJ2-1; a possible D gene is TRBD2 (6 bases). Trimming took off 6 bases at V and 8 bases at J, with 17 bases between the two ends. The CDR3 runs 14 residues. Germline loops: CDR1 MNHEY, CDR2 SMNVEV (reference sequence). For the CDR3, the DNA is TGTGCCAGCAGCCACAGGCAGTGGGGGGATGAGCAGTTCTTC. This gives the protein CASSHRQWGDEQFF.

The chain joins TRBV19 to TRBJ2-2; D unresolved. V lost 7 bases to trimming and J lost 7 bases, with 13 bases between them. CDR1 is LNHDA and CDR2 is SQIVND in the germline V gene (reference sequence). The CDR3 is made up of 13 amino acids. The DNA for the CDR3 is TGTGCCAGTATGCGGCCCCCAGGCGGGGAGCTGTTTTTT. This gives the protein CASMRPPGGELFF.

V is TRBV6-6 and J is TRBJ1-4; D possibly corresponds to TRBD1 (6 bases). Germline V gene sequence: CDR1 MNHNY, CDR2 SVGAGI (reference sequence). Between the trimmed V and J ends, which lost 3 bases and 6 bases, there was a span of 14 bases. The CDR3 totals 15 residues. CDR3 bases: TGTGCCAGCAGTTATTGGGGGCGCTTGGATGAAAAACTGTTTTTT. Translating it yields CASSYWGRLDEKLFF.

The chain is built from TRBV6-5 and TRBJ1-1, with 11 positions matching TRBD1. The germline V gene encodes CDR1 MNHEY and CDR2 SVGAGI. V shed 4 bases and J 4 bases; nucleotides not matched to a gene: 8. The CDR3 runs to 16 residues. CDR3 nucleotide sequence: TGTGCCAGCAGTTTCCGGGACAGGGGGGTTGGCACTGAAGCTTTCTTT. Protein: CASSFRDRGVGTEAFF.

CDR3 residues: CASSPGETRFHEQFF. The CDR3 bases are TGCGCCAGCAGCCCCGGGGAGACTAGGTTCCATGAGCAGTTCTTC. The genes are TRBV5-1 and TRBJ2-1; the D gene is possibly TRBD2 (6 bases). Germline V gives CDR1 SGHRS, CDR2 YFSETQ. The CDR3 spans 15 residues. Trimming left V 4 bases short and J 8 bases short, with 19 bases between.

This chain joins TRBV27 and TRBJ2-2, with TRBD1 identical over 9 bases. V shed 8 bases and J 1 base; nucleotides not matched to a gene: 8. The CDR3 spans 16 residues. From germline, CDR1 is MNHEY and CDR2 SMNVEV (reference sequence). Written as DNA, the CDR3 is TGTGCCAGCCCCGCCCCGGGACAGGGGAACACCGGGGAGCTGTTTTTT. Translation gives CASPAPGQGNTGELFF.

This chain connects TRBV6-4 to TRBJ2-3; TRBD2 matches at 15 bases. CDR3 length: 16 amino acids. The V and J ends lost 4 bases and 2 bases, in that order; junction bases with no gene match: 1. Germline CDR1 MRHNA, CDR2 SNTAGT. This CDR3 is CASSGTSGGATDTQYF. The CDR3 DNA follows: TGTGCCAGCAGTGGGACTAGCGGGGGGGCCACAGATACGCAGTATTTT.

The chain carries TRBV5-1 and TRBJ2-2, with D possibly being TRBD1 (6 bases). CDR3 size: 15 residues. V lost 2 bases to trimming and J lost 5 bases, with 13 bases between them. From germline, CDR1 is SGHRS and CDR2 YFSETQ. CDR3 in DNA: TGCGCCAGCAGCTTTGGGTCAACAGGGACCGGGGAGCTGTTTTTT. It yields the protein CASSFGSTGTGELFF.

This chain links TRBV9 with TRBJ2-2; 7 positions match TRBD2. CDR3 length: 17 amino acids. With V trimmed by 2 bases and J by 1 base, 8 bases remained unmatched. CDR1 SGDLS and CDR2 YYNGEE come from the germline V gene. CDR3: CASSVSHQRGNTGELFF. The CDR3 nucleotides read TGTGCCAGCAGCGTCTCGCACCAGCGGGGGAACACCGGGGAGCTGTTTTTT.

The chain carries TRBV18 and TRBJ1-6; possible D gene TRBD1, 5 bases. V was trimmed by 3 bases and J by 7 bases, leaving 16 bases between them. Per germline, CDR1 KGHSH and CDR2 LQKENI. This CDR3 comprises 16 residues. CDR3 sequence: CASSPVRDQRNSPLHF. CDR3 in DNA: TGTGCCAGCTCACCGGTCAGGGACCAAAGGAATTCACCCCTCCACTTT. The full variable domain, completed using reference TRBV18 and TRBJ1-6, is NAGVMQNPRHLVRRRGQEARLRCSPMKGHSHVYWYRQLPEEGLKFMVYLQKENIIDESGMPKERFSAEFPKEGPSILRIQQVVRGDSAAYFCASSPVRDQRNSPLHFGNGTRLTVT.

The chain couples TRBV7-9 to TRBJ2-1; D is possibly TRBD1 (5 bases). Germline CDR1 and CDR2: SEHNR and FQNEAQ (reference sequence). CDR3 length equals 13 residues. Between the trimmed V and J ends, which lost 3 bases and 5 bases, there was a span of 8 bases. CDR3 sequence reads: CASSLVGHNEQFF. CDR3 sequence (DNA): TGTGCCAGCAGCTTGGTGGGGCACAATGAGCAGTTCTTC.